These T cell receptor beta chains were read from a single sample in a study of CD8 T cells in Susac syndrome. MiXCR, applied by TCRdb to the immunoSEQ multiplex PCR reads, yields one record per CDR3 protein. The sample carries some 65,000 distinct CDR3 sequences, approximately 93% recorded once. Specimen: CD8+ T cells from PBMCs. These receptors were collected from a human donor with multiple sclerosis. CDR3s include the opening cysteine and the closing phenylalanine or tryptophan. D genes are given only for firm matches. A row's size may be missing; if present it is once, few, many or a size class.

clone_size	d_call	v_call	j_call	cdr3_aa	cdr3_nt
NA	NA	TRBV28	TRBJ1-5	CASSPRWGLNDQPQHF	TGTGCCAGCAGTCCCCGTTGGGGGTTGAATGATCAGCCCCAGCATTTT
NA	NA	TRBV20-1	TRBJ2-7	CSADRDGPYEQYF	TGCAGTGCTGACCGGGACGGTCCCTACGAGCAGTACTTC
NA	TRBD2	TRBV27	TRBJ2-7	CASSPKGAGRVGGSYEQYF	TGTGCCAGCAGTCCAAAAGGCGCCGGACGCGTCGGGGGGTCCTACGAGCAGTACTTC
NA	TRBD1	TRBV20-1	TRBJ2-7	CSATPPGQAYEQYF	TGCAGTGCTACCCCCCCGGGACAGGCCTACGAGCAGTACTTC
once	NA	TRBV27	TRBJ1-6	CASSLLGQGSPNSPLHF	TGTGCCAGCAGTCTTTTGGGGCAGGGGTCGCCTAATTCACCCCTCCACTTT
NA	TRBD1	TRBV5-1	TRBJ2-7	CASSWGTASYEQYF	TGCGCCAGCAGCTGGGGGACAGCCTCCTACGAGCAGTACTTC
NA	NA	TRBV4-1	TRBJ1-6	CASSQPGDNSPLHF	TGCGCCAGCAGCCAACCGGGGGATAATTCACCCCTCCACTTT
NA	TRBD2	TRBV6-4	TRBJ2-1	CASSGLAGDYNEQFF	TGTGCCAGCAGCGGCCTAGCGGGAGACTACAATGAGCAGTTCTTC
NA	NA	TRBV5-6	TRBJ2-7	CASSLGPTREQYF	TGTGCCAGCAGCTTGGGACCGACCCGCGAGCAGTACTTC
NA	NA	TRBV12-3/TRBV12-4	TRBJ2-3	CASAGASGTPSTDTQYF	TGTGCCAGCGCAGGGGCTAGCGGCACCCCCAGCACAGATACGCAGTATTTT
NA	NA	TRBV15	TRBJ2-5	CATSSGTVTQETQYF	TGTGCCACCAGCAGTGGCACAGTGACCCAAGAGACCCAGTACTTC
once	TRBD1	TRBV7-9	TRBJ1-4	CASSPGGGLTNEKLFF	TGTGCCAGCAGCCCAGGGGGAGGGCTAACTAATGAAAAACTGTTTTTT
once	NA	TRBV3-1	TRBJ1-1	CASSHPSEAIVEAFF	TGTGCCAGCAGCCACCCCTCAGAGGCAATTGTTGAAGCTTTCTTT
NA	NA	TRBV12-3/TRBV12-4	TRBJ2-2	CASRDPRLGPTGELFF	TGTGCCAGCAGAGACCCCCGACTAGGGCCCACCGGGGAGCTGTTTTTT
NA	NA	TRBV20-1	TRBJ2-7	CSAGSSETEQYF	TGCAGTGCTGGAAGTAGCGAGACCGAGCAGTACTTC
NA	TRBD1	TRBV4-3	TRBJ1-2	CASSPSQGGQGADGYTF	TGCGCCAGCAGCCCCTCGCAGGGGGGACAGGGGGCCGACGGCTACACCTTC
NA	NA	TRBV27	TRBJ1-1	CASSSHRAAVEAFF	TGTGCCAGCAGTTCGCATCGGGCCGCGGTTGAAGCTTTCTTT
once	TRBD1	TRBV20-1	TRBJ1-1	CSARGNRGDTEAFF	TGCAGTGCTAGGGGTAACAGGGGGGACACTGAAGCTTTCTTT
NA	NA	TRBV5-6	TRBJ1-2	CASMGGGYGYTF	TGTGCCAGCATGGGCGGAGGCTATGGCTACACCTTC
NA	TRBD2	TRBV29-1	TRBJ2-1	CSVEDSTSGVSGAEQFF	TGCAGCGTTGAAGATTCGACTAGCGGGGTTAGTGGGGCTGAGCAGTTCTTC
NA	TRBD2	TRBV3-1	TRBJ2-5	CASSQGGLALFWTQYF	TGTGCCAGCAGCCAAGGGGGACTAGCTTTATTTTGGACCCAGTACTTC
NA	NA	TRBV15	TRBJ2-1	CATSRDGGGYNEQFF	TGTGCCACCAGCAGAGATGGGGGCGGGTACAATGAGCAGTTCTTC
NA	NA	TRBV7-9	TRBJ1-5	CASSLEVGNQPQHF	TGTGCCAGCAGCTTAGAGGTAGGGAATCAGCCCCAGCATTTT
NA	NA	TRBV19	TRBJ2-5	CASSPDWGETQYF	TGTGCCAGTAGCCCGGACTGGGGAGAGACCCAGTACTTC
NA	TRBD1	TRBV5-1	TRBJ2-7	CASGDSIEQYF	TGCGCCAGCGGGGACAGTATCGAGCAGTACTTC
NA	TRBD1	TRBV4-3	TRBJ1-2	CASSQGTGGLGYTF	TGCGCCAGCAGCCAAGGCACAGGGGGCCTAGGCTACACCTTC
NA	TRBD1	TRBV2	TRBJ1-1	CASRHITGADTEAFF	TGTGCCAGCAGACACATCACAGGGGCAGACACTGAAGCTTTCTTT
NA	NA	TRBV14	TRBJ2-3	CASSHPWDTQYF	TGTGCCAGCAGCCACCCTTGGGATACGCAGTATTTT
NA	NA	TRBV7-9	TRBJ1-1	CATTLSLTEAFF	TGTGCAACCACTCTCAGCCTCACTGAAGCTTTCTTT
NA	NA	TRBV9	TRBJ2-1	CASSPRRGAYNEQFF	TGTGCCAGCAGCCCGCGCAGGGGTGCCTACAATGAGCAGTTCTTC
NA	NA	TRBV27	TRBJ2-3	CASSQRAANTDTQYF	TGTGCCAGCAGCCAACGGGCGGCGAACACAGATACGCAGTATTTT
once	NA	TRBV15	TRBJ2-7	CATSSRVAQGEQYF	TGTGCCACCAGCTCCCGGGTAGCCCAGGGCGAGCAGTACTTC
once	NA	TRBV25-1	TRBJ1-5	CASSEWEASSQPQHF	TGTGCCAGCAGTGAATGGGAGGCCTCAAGTCAGCCCCAGCATTTT
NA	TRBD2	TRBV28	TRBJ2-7	CASTDGTSSTYEQYF	TGTGCCAGCACCGACGGGACTAGTAGCACCTACGAGCAGTACTTC
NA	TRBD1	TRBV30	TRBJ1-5	CAWSDGQGGGEPQHF	TGTGCCTGGAGTGACGGACAGGGCGGGGGAGAGCCCCAGCATTTT
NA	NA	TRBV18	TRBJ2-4	CASSPPGTIQNIQYF	TGTGCCAGCTCACCACCGGGAACTATCCAAAACATTCAGTACTTC
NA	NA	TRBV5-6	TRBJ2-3	CASSWDRTDTQYF	TGTGCCAGCAGCTGGGATCGCACAGATACGCAGTATTTT
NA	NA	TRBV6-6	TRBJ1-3	CASSYGGRSSGNTIYF	TGTGCCAGCAGTTACGGAGGCAGATCCTCTGGAAACACCATATATTTT
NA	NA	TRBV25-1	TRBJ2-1	CASSLRGSYNEQFF	TGTGCCAGCAGTCTACGAGGGTCGTACAATGAGCAGTTCTTC
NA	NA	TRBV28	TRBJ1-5	CASRRAGQGQPQHF	TGTGCCAGCAGGCGGGCGGGGCAGGGTCAGCCCCAGCATTTT
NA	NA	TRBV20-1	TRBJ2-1	CSASGSSSYNEQFF	TGCAGTGCTAGCGGGAGCTCCTCCTACAATGAGCAGTTCTTC
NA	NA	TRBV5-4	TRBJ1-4	CASSLLGEKLFF	TGTGCCAGCAGCTTGTTGGGAGAAAAACTGTTTTTT
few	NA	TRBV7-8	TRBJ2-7	CASSWSSSYEQYF	TGTGCCAGCAGCTGGTCCAGTTCCTACGAGCAGTACTTC
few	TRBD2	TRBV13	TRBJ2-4	CASIPGGINIQYF	TGTGCCAGCATCCCGGGAGGGATAAACATTCAGTACTTC
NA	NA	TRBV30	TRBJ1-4	CAWSVTWGDEKLFF	TGTGCCTGGAGTGTAACTTGGGGGGATGAAAAACTGTTTTTT
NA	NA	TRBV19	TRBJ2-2	CASSPLLDRITGELFF	TGTGCCAGTAGTCCCCTACTAGACAGAATCACCGGGGAGCTGTTTTTT
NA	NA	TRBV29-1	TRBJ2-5	CSVSRTPGFETQYF	TGCAGCGTCTCCAGGACACCCGGTTTCGAGACCCAGTACTTC
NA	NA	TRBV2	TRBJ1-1	CASSERVGWAFF	TGTGCCAGCAGTGAAAGGGTGGGTTGGGCTTTCTTT
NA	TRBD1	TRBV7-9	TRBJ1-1	CAIETGITEAFF	TGTGCCATCGAGACAGGGATTACTGAAGCTTTCTTT
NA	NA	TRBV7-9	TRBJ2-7	CASSDGQYEQYF	TGTGCCAGCAGCGACGGACAGTACGAGCAGTACTTC
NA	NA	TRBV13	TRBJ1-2	CASSLEGPAYGYTF	TGTGCCAGCAGCTTAGAAGGCCCCGCCTATGGCTACACCTTC
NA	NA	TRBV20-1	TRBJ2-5	CSARGDMQETQYF	TGCAGTGCTAGAGGTGACATGCAAGAGACCCAGTACTTC
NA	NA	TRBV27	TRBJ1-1	CASSPGVGTEAFF	TGTGCCAGCAGCCCGGGGGTGGGCACTGAAGCTTTCTTT
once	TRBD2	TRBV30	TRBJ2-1	CAWSAGGPGEQFF	TGTGCCTGGAGTGCGGGGGGGCCTGGTGAGCAGTTCTTC